This T cell receptor beta chain was obtained from a study of vaccination and CD4 T cells after COVID-19. Treatment here: roughly 10-day PBMC culture with coronavirus spike peptide pools or control peptides (ViraFEST assay). Trimming removed 4 bases from V and 1 base from J, with 11 bases in between. The CDR3 extends over 14 amino acids. In germline, CDR1 is SGHRS, CDR2 YFSETQ. Sequencing of DNA taken from cultured CD4+ T cells relied on the Oncomine TCR Beta short-read assay. TCRdb fed the PCR reads into MiXCR, producing one record per CDR3 protein. The sample has 3,000 to 4,000 distinct CDR3 sequences, 14% seen once. Study-wide results and limits: In median terms, SARS-CoV-2-reactive clonotypes went from about 20 to 38, a nonsignificant rise.

Concerning this clonotype: Its antigen is as yet unknown.

The chain joins TRBV5-1 to TRBJ1-2; TRBD1 might be the D (6 bases). The sequenced sample was CD4+ T cells from blood, cultured in vitro. The clonotype originates from a human donor who had recovered from COVID-19. As DNA, the CDR3 is TGCGCCAGCAGCCCCGGACAGCTTAACTATGGCTACACCTTC. Protein sequence: CASSPGQLNYGYTF.